This T cell receptor (beta chain) originates from a study of T cell responses to AZD1222 COVID-19 vaccine. Sequenced by immunoSEQ multiplex PCR; TCRdb stores in-frame clones only, minus some. The data contain 95,000 to 150,000 clones, about 91% of them singletons. The CDR3 runs to 13 residues. Trimming shortened V by 4 bases and J by 1 base, and 7 bases separated the two germline ends. Germline V CDR1 and CDR2: SGHTA, FQGNSA. The input for sequencing was peripheral blood, taken on day 0 of AZD1222 vaccination. The sequence derives from an adult in good health. The chain uses TRBV7-2 and TRBJ1-1, with unresolved D. CDR3 nucleotide sequence: TGTGCCAGCAGCTATACAGAGAACACTGAAGCTTTCTTT. This gives the protein CASSYTENTEAFF. Drawing the rest from reference TRBV7-2 and TRBJ1-1, the complete variable domain is GAGVSQSPSNKVTEKGKDVELRCDPISGHTALYWYRQSLGQGLEFLIYFQGNSAPDKSGLPSDRFSAERTGGSVSTLTIQRTQQEDSAVYLCASSYTENTEAFFGQGTRLTVV.